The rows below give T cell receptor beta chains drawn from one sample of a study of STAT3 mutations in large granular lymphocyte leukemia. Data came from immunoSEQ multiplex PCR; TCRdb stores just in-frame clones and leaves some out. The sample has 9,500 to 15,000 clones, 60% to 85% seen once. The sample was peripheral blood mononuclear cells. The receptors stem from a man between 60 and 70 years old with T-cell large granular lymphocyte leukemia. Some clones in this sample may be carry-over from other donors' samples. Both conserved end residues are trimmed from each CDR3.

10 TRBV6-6 ASSYQSNEQF
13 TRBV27 ASSHNPNIYNEQF
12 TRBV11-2 ASSSGEGGDTQY
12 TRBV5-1 ASSREGGDRPQH
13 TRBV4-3 ASSHGDSIYNEQF
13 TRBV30 AWSVLGALTDTQY
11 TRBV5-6 ASSPGPDYGYT
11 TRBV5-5 ASSTTGAAIAF
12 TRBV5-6 ASGLPGPEETQY
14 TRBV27 ASSPRQGTSYNEQF
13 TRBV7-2 ASSLAPTGGTEAF
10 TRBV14 ASSQVGGGYT
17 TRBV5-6 ASSLGLGLSGSLTYEQY
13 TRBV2 ASSEQGREGHEQY
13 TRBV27 ASSRLNGGAETQY
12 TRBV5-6 ASTQQTGSHEQY
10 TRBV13 ASSFPRNEQY
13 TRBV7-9 ASSLGQGITGELF
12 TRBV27 ASSRGAVGTEAF
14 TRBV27 ASSLSSGTGTYEQY
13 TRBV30 AWSVRYISNTEAF
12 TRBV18 ASSPAVNSYEQY
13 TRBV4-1 ASSQVPDSNQPQH
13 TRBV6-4 ASRQGADSTDTQY
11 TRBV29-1 SSDGGRGTEAF
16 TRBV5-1 ASSPGQGAPGPKNIQY
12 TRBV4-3 ASSLLGVNQPQH
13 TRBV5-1 ASSKTEATYNEQF
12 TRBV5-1 ASSLTGGYNEQF
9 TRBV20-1 SARPSDTQY
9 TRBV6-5 ASSQTDEQF
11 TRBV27 ASSFSQGQPQH
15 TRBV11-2 ASSFNLAGPNTGELF
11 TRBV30 AWSVQRNTEAF
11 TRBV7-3 ASSLKGGETQY
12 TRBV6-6 ASSSGQGTWKQY
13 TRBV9 ASSRTGDSNQPQH
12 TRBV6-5 ASSYSGTTGEQF
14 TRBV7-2 ASTTGLAASTDTQY
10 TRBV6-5 ATEAGDYGYT
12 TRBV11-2 ASRRPARDYEQY
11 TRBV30 AWTGAANTEAF
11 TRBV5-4 ASSSGTTYEQY
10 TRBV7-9 ASSLQSGELF
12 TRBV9 ASSPLGTYYEQY
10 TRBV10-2 ASSLELAEQY
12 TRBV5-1 ASSLVGRGETQY
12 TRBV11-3 ASSLVQGMHMQY
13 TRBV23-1 ASSRHRLMNTEAF
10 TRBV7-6 ASSLVGNEQF
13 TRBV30 AWIYLSQGVTEAF
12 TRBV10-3 AARLAGGADTQY
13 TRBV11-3 ASSLVREVNYGYT
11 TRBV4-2 ASSQDGLDRIY